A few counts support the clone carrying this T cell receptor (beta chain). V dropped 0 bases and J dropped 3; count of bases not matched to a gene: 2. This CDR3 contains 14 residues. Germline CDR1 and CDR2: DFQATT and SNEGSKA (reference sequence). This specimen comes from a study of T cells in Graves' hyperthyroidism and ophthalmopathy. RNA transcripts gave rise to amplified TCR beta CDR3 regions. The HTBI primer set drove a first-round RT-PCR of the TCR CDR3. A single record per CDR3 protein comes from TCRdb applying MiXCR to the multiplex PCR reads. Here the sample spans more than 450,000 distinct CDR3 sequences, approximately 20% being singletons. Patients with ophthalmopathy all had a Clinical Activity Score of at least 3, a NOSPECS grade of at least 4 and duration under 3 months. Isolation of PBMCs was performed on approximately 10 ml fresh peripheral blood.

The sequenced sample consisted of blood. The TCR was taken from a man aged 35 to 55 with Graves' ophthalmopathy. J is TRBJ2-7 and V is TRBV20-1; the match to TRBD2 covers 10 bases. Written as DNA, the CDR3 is TGCAGTGCTAGAGATTTAGCGGGAGGCTACGAGCAGTACTTC. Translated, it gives CSARDLAGGYEQYF.